The present T cell receptor beta chain was sequenced within a study of patients and donors after allogeneic stem cell transplantation. This clonotype was observed a single time. TCRdb used MiXCR to reprocess the RT-PCR reads, holding one entry per CDR3 protein. This sample carries around 200,000 distinct CDR3 sequences, around 40% of them seen once, and the ten largest clones take roughly 10%. CDR1 MNHEY and CDR2 SMNVEV come from the germline V gene (reference sequence). The CDR3 is 16 amino acids. V was shortened by 1 base and J by 3 bases, with 14 bases between the two germline ends. Specimen: blood, either unsorted or a sorted T cell fraction (not recorded which). V usage is TRBV27 and J usage is TRBJ2-3, with TRBD1 as a possible D gene (5 bases). The receptor's source is a human donor who was either an allogeneic HSCT recipient or a stem cell or donor lymphocyte infusion donor (not recorded which). It is not recorded whose cells these are; they may come from a transplant donor. CDR3 nucleotides: TGTGCCAGCAGTTTATGGAGCAGGGTTAAAACAGATACGCAGTATTTT. Protein: CASSLWSRVKTDTQYF.